The clone carrying this T cell receptor beta chain was found a few times. The antigen is unknown. This table comes from immunoSEQ multiplex PCR, and its TCRdb copy is limited to in-frame clones, with some not included. The table has about 22,000 clones, approximately 72% seen once. The germline CDR1 and CDR2 sequences are MDHEN and SYDVKM. The CDR3 is made up of 14 amino acids. The ends lost 3 bases at V and 4 bases at J; junction bases unmatched: 4. The record originates from a study of cytotoxic CD8 clonotypes in ibrutinib-treated CLL. General observations from the study: Measured clonality at baseline was greater than in age-matched healthy donors and tracked with circulating CD8+ T-cell counts. Clonality was higher at ibrutinib response and returned toward baseline at progression.

The chain employs TRBV28 and TRBJ2-7, with 9 bases aligning to TRBD1. The source material was PBMCs, sampled before ibrutinib treatment. The source is a human donor with chronic lymphocytic leukemia. CDR3 coding DNA: TGTGCCAGCAGTTTCTACAGGGGGCAGTACGAGCAGTACTTC. Its translation is CASSFYRGQYEQYF.